This T cell receptor beta chain derives from a study of T cell responses to AZD1222 COVID-19 vaccine. Study-level background: Second-dose schedules of about 4 or about 12 weeks were combined. Whole-study findings and limits: At baseline, seropositivity was found in only a handful of AZD1222 recipients. Across the whole spike, CD4 TCRs peaked at regions 160-218 and 743-854. Clonal diversity may have been underestimated in mostly white British donors.

The CDR3 runs to 14 residues. Germline V gene data show CDR1 as SGHTA and CDR2 as FQGNSA. Deletions cut 0 bases from V and 8 bases from J, with 11 bases between. Of note for this clone: Its cognate antigen is unknown.

Profiling relied on immunoSEQ multiplex PCR, and the TCRdb table lists in-frame clones only, not all of them. The data show about 150,000 clones, roughly 92% seen once. The rearrangement uses TRBV7-2 and TRBJ1-5; no definite D call. This receptor was taken from an adult in good health. Sequences were derived from peripheral blood, sampled on day 0 of AZD1222 vaccination. CDR3 bases: TGTGCCAGCAGCTTAGCGGGCAGAGCGAAGCCCCAGCATTTT. This sequence encodes CASSLAGRAKPQHF.